This T cell receptor (beta chain) appears in the sequencing data of a study of identical twins. Unique molecular identifiers were present on cDNA, and template switching added a universal primer site. TCRdb fed the 5' RACE reads into MiXCR, producing one record per CDR3 protein. The sample comprises about 730,000 distinct CDR3 sequences, 21% of which are singletons, and more than 4% rests with the top ten. There are 13 residues in the CDR3. Looked up from germline, CDR1 is KGHSH and CDR2 is LQKENI. Trimming took 6 bases from V and 3 from J, leaving 12 bases between them. The same data also contributed to another study, on T cells expressing NK-cell markers. That paper states: According to the study, TCR beta repertoires originated from sorted CD3+CD56+NKG2C+, CD3+CD56+NKG2C- and CD3+CD56-NKG2C+ T cells. Seven of the eight sequenced donors were classified as HCMV-seropositive, and one was classified as seronegative.

This sequence originates from a woman under 30 in good health. Source material: PBMCs. The V call is TRBV18, the J call TRBJ2-7; D uncertain. In DNA form, the CDR3 reads TGTGCCAGCTCCGCCGACCTCTACTACGAGCAGTACTTC. This translates into CASSADLYYEQYF.